Listed below are T cell receptor beta chains from one sample, sequenced in a study of control samples from healthy donors and cancer patients. TCRdb's copy holds only in-frame clones and misses some; the assay was immunoSEQ multiplex PCR. The sample has under 75,000 clones, around 85% seen once. Sequenced: blood. Every receptor here comes from a man aged 35 to 55 in good health. Both conserved end residues are part of each CDR3. Fields, in order: CDR3 DNA, CDR3 protein, V gene, clone size, D gene, J gene. The D gene is left open where the match is weak. Only part of the rows carry a size: once, few, many, or a class if the clone is expanded.

cdr3_nt: TGTGCCAGCAGCCCGGGACAGGCGTCCTACGAGCAGTACTTC
cdr3_aa: CASSPGQASYEQYF
v_call: TRBV7-9
clone_size: .
d_call: TRBD1
j_call: TRBJ2-7

cdr3_nt: TGTGCCAGCAGTTTATCAGGGACAGGGTTCAGACAGCCCCAGCATTTT
cdr3_aa: CASSLSGTGFRQPQHF
v_call: TRBV27
clone_size: .
d_call: TRBD1
j_call: TRBJ1-5

cdr3_nt: TGTGCCAGTAGGCAGGGATCTCAGCCCCAGCATTTT
cdr3_aa: CASRQGSQPQHF
v_call: TRBV19
clone_size: few
d_call: .
j_call: TRBJ1-5

cdr3_nt: TGTGCCAGCAGGGGTAGCGGGGATATCTACGAGCAGTACTTC
cdr3_aa: CASRGSGDIYEQYF
v_call: TRBV6-5
clone_size: .
d_call: TRBD2
j_call: TRBJ2-7

cdr3_nt: TGTGCCAGCACTCTGGGGGCAAGGCCCGCCTATGGCTACACCTTC
cdr3_aa: CASTLGARPAYGYTF
v_call: TRBV28
clone_size: once
d_call: .
j_call: TRBJ1-2

cdr3_nt: TGTGCCAGCACTTCCCGGGGGGGAAAGGAGAACACTGAAGCTTTCTTT
cdr3_aa: CASTSRGGKENTEAFF
v_call: TRBV3-1/TRBV3-2
clone_size: .
d_call: .
j_call: TRBJ1-1

cdr3_nt: TGCGCCAGCAGCTCAAGGGGAGCGGGAGATTTTTATGAGCAGTTCTTC
cdr3_aa: CASSSRGAGDFYEQFF
v_call: TRBV4-1
clone_size: once
d_call: TRBD2
j_call: TRBJ2-1

cdr3_nt: TGTGCCAGCTCACCGGATGGACAGGGGAAGGGCTACACCTTC
cdr3_aa: CASSPDGQGKGYTF
v_call: TRBV18
clone_size: .
d_call: TRBD1
j_call: TRBJ1-2

cdr3_nt: TGTGCCAGCAGTTTTACAAGACAGAGCTCCTATAATTCACCCCTCCACTTT
cdr3_aa: CASSFTRQSSYNSPLHF
v_call: TRBV27
clone_size: once
d_call: .
j_call: TRBJ1-6

cdr3_nt: TGTGCCATCAGTGTGGTGACTAGCGGGGGGTACAATGAGCAGTTCTTC
cdr3_aa: CAISVVTSGGYNEQFF
v_call: TRBV10-3
clone_size: .
d_call: TRBD2
j_call: TRBJ2-1

cdr3_nt: TGTGCCAGCAGTCCTGGGAGGGCCTACGAGCAGTACTTC
cdr3_aa: CASSPGRAYEQYF
v_call: TRBV12-3/TRBV12-4
clone_size: .
d_call: TRBD2
j_call: TRBJ2-7

cdr3_nt: TGTGCCAGCAGCTCAGGGACCTATAATGAAAAACTGTTTTTT
cdr3_aa: CASSSGTYNEKLFF
v_call: TRBV7-9
clone_size: few
d_call: .
j_call: TRBJ1-4

cdr3_nt: TGTGCCAGCAGCTTAGGGCCGGAGGGAGCTTTCTTT
cdr3_aa: CASSLGPEGAFF
v_call: TRBV11-3
clone_size: .
d_call: .
j_call: TRBJ1-1

cdr3_nt: TGTGCCAGTAGTCACCTCGGGGGCGCAAGAGTGACTGAAGCTTTCTTT
cdr3_aa: CASSHLGGARVTEAFF
v_call: TRBV19
clone_size: .
d_call: .
j_call: TRBJ1-1

cdr3_nt: TGTGCCAGTAGCCCGGGACAGGTCCTGGGGTCGGGAGCTTTCTTT
cdr3_aa: CASSPGQVLGSGAFF
v_call: TRBV19
clone_size: few
d_call: TRBD1
j_call: TRBJ1-1

cdr3_nt: TGCAGCGTTGAAGGTAACGGGTACACTGAAGCTTTCTTT
cdr3_aa: CSVEGNGYTEAFF
v_call: TRBV29-1
clone_size: .
d_call: .
j_call: TRBJ1-1

cdr3_nt: TGTGCCAGCAGCTTAAGGTCAGGCGGCGAGCAGTACTTC
cdr3_aa: CASSLRSGGEQYF
v_call: TRBV11-3
clone_size: .
d_call: .
j_call: TRBJ2-7

cdr3_nt: TGTGCCAGCAGCTCCGCCCCCTGGGGGAACACCGGGGAGCTGTTTTTT
cdr3_aa: CASSSAPWGNTGELFF
v_call: TRBV7-9
clone_size: .
d_call: .
j_call: TRBJ2-2

cdr3_nt: TGTGCCAGCAGCTCCCTAGTAATTTTGACAGATACGCAGTATTTT
cdr3_aa: CASSSLVILTDTQYF
v_call: TRBV11-2
clone_size: few
d_call: .
j_call: TRBJ2-3

cdr3_nt: TGTGCCACTGGTTCAGGGCCCAGCTCCTATAATTCACCCCTCCACTTT
cdr3_aa: CATGSGPSSYNSPLHF
v_call: TRBV15
clone_size: .
d_call: .
j_call: TRBJ1-6